The 7 T cell receptor beta chains reported below all come from one sample, sequenced in a study of cytomegalovirus exposure and HLA in healthy donors. 13 Jbeta primers and 60 Vbeta primers were used for the PCR. TCRdb's copy holds only in-frame clones and misses some; the assay was immunoSEQ multiplex PCR. The sample consists of tens of thousands of clones, 55% to 85% of them appearing once. Sequences were obtained from PBMCs. The receptor source for this set is a woman aged 40 to 50 in good health and CMV-seropositive.

The gene calls are TRBV5-1 and TRBJ2-1; 9 bases are a match to TRBD1. V lost 4 bases to trimming and J lost 9 bases; unmatched junction nucleotides: 5. The CDR3 is 13 amino acids. Germline V gives CDR1 SGHRS, CDR2 YFSETQ. The CDR3 bases are TGCGCCAGCAGCCGGACAGGGGACCGTGAGCAGTTCTTC. Translating gives CASSRTGDREQFF.

The rearrangement joins TRBV5-1 to TRBJ1-2; possibly TRBD1 for D (6 bases). There are 15 residues in the CDR3. V lost 4 bases and J 6 bases, leaving 19 bases between the germline ends. Germline V gene data show CDR1 as SGHRS and CDR2 as YFSETQ. CDR3 nucleotides: TGCGCCAGCAGCCTAACCGCCGGGACAACGGATGGCTACACCTTC. Protein product: CASSLTAGTTDGYTF.

This clone appeared a single time. The same CDR3 also results from other DNA sequences found in this sample. The rearrangement joins TRBV12-5 to TRBJ2-5, with TRBD1 matching 12 bases. The CDR3 consists of 14 residues. After removal of 6 bases from V and 5 bases from J, the junction contained 4 bases not matched to a gene. CDR1 is LGHNT, CDR2 FRNRAP, per germline. DNA of the CDR3: TGTGCTAGTGGGTCCGGGACAGGGGGCGAGACCCAGTACTTC. Protein: CASGSGTGGETQYF.

V is TRBV5-8 and J is TRBJ2-1, with no clear D. This CDR3 comprises 14 residues. CDR1 is SGHTS and CDR2 is YDEGEE in the germline V gene. V shed 4 bases and J shed 3 bases, with 11 bases lying between them. The chain's CDR3 is CASSPPLVYNEQFF. Here the CDR3 DNA reads TGTGCCAGCAGCCCGCCCCTAGTCTACAATGAGCAGTTCTTC. The entire variable domain, with the rest obtained from reference TRBV5-8 and TRBJ2-1, is as follows: EAGVTQSPTHLIKTRGQQATLRCSPISGHTSVYWYQQALGLGLQFLLWYDEGEERNRGNFPPRFSGRQFPNYSSELNVNALELEDSALYLCASSPPLVYNEQFFGPGTRLTVL.

This chain links TRBV19 with TRBJ1-1; tentatively, D is TRBD1 (6 bases). The CDR3 totals 15 residues. Germline V CDR1 and CDR2: LNHDA, SQIVND (reference sequence). Trimming took 6 bases from V and 7 from J, leaving 21 bases between them. The chain's CDR3 is CASRRGAGGGDEAFF. CDR3 in DNA: TGTGCCAGTAGACGGGGGGCCGGAGGCGGAGATGAAGCTTTCTTT.

This clone was detected only a few times. The CDR3 loop reads CASSSSSYNSPLHF. The CDR3 bases are TGTGCCAGCAGCTCGTCCTCCTATAATTCACCCCTCCACTTT. The rearrangement joins TRBV7-6 to TRBJ1-6; D not certain. The CDR3 extends over 14 amino acids. With 4 bases removed from V and 0 bases from J, the gap between germline ends came to 4 bases. Germline lookup yields CDR1 SGHVS and CDR2 FNYEAQ.

This clone was counted a few times. The CDR3 DNA is TGTGCCAGCGCTACGAACACCGGGGAGCTGTTTTTT. Translated: CASATNTGELFF. This chain joins TRBV11-3 and TRBJ2-2; no reliable D call. V gave up 8 bases and J gave up 0 bases, with 4 bases separating them. CDR1 is SGHNT, CDR2 YENEEA, per germline. The CDR3 runs to 12 residues.